A selection of T cell receptor beta chains follows, all from one sample in a study of cytomegalovirus exposure and HLA in healthy donors. Clones were sequenced by immunoSEQ multiplex PCR, and TCRdb holds only the in-frame ones, with some missing. The sample lists fewer than 250,000 clones, around 88% seen once, with roughly 1.5% in the top ten. The sample consisted of PBMCs. These receptors were collected from a woman between 18 and 30 years old in good health and CMV-seronegative. Both conserved end residues are part of each CDR3. A D gene is named only where the DNA matches it firmly. Clone size is not always given. Where it is, it says once, few, many or a class for expanded clones.

d_call,v_call,clone_size,j_call,cdr3_aa,cdr3_nt
TRBD1,TRBV2,NA,TRBJ1-5,CASQTGPGQPQHF,TGTGCCAGCCAGACAGGGCCCGGTCAGCCCCAGCATTTT
NA,TRBV4-1,NA,TRBJ1-6,CASSQVQGTYGSPLHF,TGCGCCAGCAGCCAAGTGCAGGGGACCTATGGATCACCCCTCCACTTT
TRBD1,TRBV7-8,NA,TRBJ2-3,CASSSGQGRTDTQYF,TGTGCCAGCAGCTCGGGACAGGGGCGCACAGATACGCAGTATTTT
TRBD1,TRBV28,NA,TRBJ1-1,CASKWGTGKTEAFF,TGTGCCAGCAAATGGGGGACAGGAAAAACTGAAGCTTTCTTT
NA,TRBV6-1,NA,TRBJ1-5,CASSGGVLAQPQHF,TGTGCCAGCAGTGGGGGAGTGCTCGCTCAGCCCCAGCATTTT
NA,TRBV5-1,NA,TRBJ2-3,CASSLEGGTDTQYF,TGCGCCAGCAGCTTGGAGGGGGGCACAGATACGCAGTATTTT
NA,TRBV10-3,NA,TRBJ1-6,CAISVEAESSPLHF,TGTGCCATCAGTGTCGAGGCAGAGAGTTCACCCCTCCACTTT
NA,TRBV10-2,NA,TRBJ1-2,CASSPMRGGRDGYTF,TGCGCCAGCAGCCCCATGAGGGGGGGGAGGGATGGCTACACCTTC
NA,TRBV6-4,many,TRBJ2-2,CASSDTSTGELFF,TGTGCCAGCAGTGACACTAGCACCGGGGAGCTGTTTTTT
NA,TRBV10-3,NA,TRBJ2-1,CAISERTIRNEQFF,TGTGCCATCAGTGAACGGACAATTCGCAATGAGCAGTTCTTC
NA,TRBV6-6,once,TRBJ2-1,CASRRENNEQFF,TGTGCCAGCAGACGGGAAAACAATGAGCAGTTCTTC
TRBD1,TRBV6-1,NA,TRBJ2-1,CASSEARTGYNEQFF,TGTGCCAGCAGTGAAGCAAGGACAGGCTACAATGAGCAGTTCTTC
TRBD2,TRBV10-3,NA,TRBJ2-5,CAIGTSGSERYF,TGTGCCATCGGGACTAGCGGGAGTGAGAGGTACTTC
NA,TRBV5-1,NA,TRBJ2-6,CASRLWGSGANVLTF,TGCGCCAGCAGGCTTTGGGGCTCAGGGGCCAACGTCCTGACTTTC
TRBD1,TRBV4-1,NA,TRBJ2-6,CASSQEPDRAGANVLTF,TGCGCCAGCAGCCAGGAACCCGACAGGGCTGGGGCCAACGTCCTGACTTTC
TRBD1,TRBV6-1,NA,TRBJ1-1,CASRKTGMNTEAFF,TGTGCCAGCAGGAAGACAGGGATGAACACTGAAGCTTTCTTT
NA,TRBV29-1,few,TRBJ2-5,CSVGEVVETQYF,TGCAGCGTTGGGGAGGTGGTGGAGACCCAGTACTTC
TRBD2,TRBV5-1,NA,TRBJ2-3,CASRGREKLADTQYF,TGCGCCAGCAGAGGGCGGGAGAAATTGGCAGATACGCAGTATTTT
NA,TRBV5-1,few,TRBJ1-1,CASSLGMTGLNTEAFF,TGCGCCAGCAGCTTGGGGATGACAGGATTGAACACTGAAGCTTTCTTT
NA,TRBV6-4,NA,TRBJ2-2,CASSDSTKGVFKAGELFF,TGTGCCAGCAGTGACTCGACTAAGGGAGTTTTTAAGGCCGGGGAGCTGTTTTTT
TRBD1,TRBV2,NA,TRBJ1-1,CASSEAGQGASEAFF,TGTGCCAGCAGTGAAGCGGGACAGGGGGCCTCTGAAGCTTTCTTT
TRBD1,TRBV18,NA,TRBJ2-3,CASSPPGTGPTDTQYF,TGTGCCAGCTCACCGCCCGGGACAGGGCCCACAGATACGCAGTATTTT
NA,TRBV23-1,NA,TRBJ2-7,CASSQSRYSYEQYF,TGCGCCAGCAGTCAATCACGTTACAGCTACGAGCAGTACTTC
NA,TRBV6-1,NA,TRBJ1-2,CASSEGGGGYTF,TGTGCCAGCAGTGAAGGGGGAGGTGGCTACACCTTC
NA,TRBV7-6,NA,TRBJ2-7,CASSLSDSIEQYF,TGTGCCAGCAGCTTATCGGACTCGATCGAGCAGTACTTC
NA,TRBV5-1,once,TRBJ1-4,CASSLMTGDNEKLFF,TGCGCCAGCAGCTTAATGACAGGAGATAATGAAAAACTGTTTTTT
TRBD1,TRBV5-1,once,TRBJ1-1,CASSFQGGSGTEAFF,TGCGCCAGCAGCTTCCAGGGGGGTTCGGGCACTGAAGCTTTCTTT
NA,TRBV2,NA,TRBJ1-1,CASSEGEWDTEAFF,TGTGCCAGCAGTGAAGGGGAGTGGGACACTGAAGCTTTCTTT
NA,TRBV11-3,NA,TRBJ2-3,CASSLWGWDTQYF,TGTGCCAGCAGCTTATGGGGCTGGGATACGCAGTATTTT
TRBD1,TRBV5-6,NA,TRBJ2-7,CASTVDRGYEQYF,TGTGCCAGCACGGTGGACAGGGGATACGAGCAGTACTTC
NA,TRBV7-9,NA,TRBJ1-2,CASNTGQISSHYGYTF,TGTGCCAGCAACACCGGACAAATCTCTTCGCACTATGGCTACACCTTC
TRBD1,TRBV5-1,NA,TRBJ2-7,CASTLTGSASGYEQYF,TGCGCCAGCACCCTGACAGGGAGTGCGTCGGGCTACGAGCAGTACTTC
NA,TRBV5-1,NA,TRBJ1-2,CASSTGTIYGYTF,TGCGCCAGCAGCACCGGGACAATCTATGGCTACACCTTC
NA,TRBV30,NA,TRBJ1-2,CAWSPGENYGYTF,TGTGCCTGGAGCCCAGGGGAAAATTATGGCTACACCTTC
TRBD1,TRBV30,NA,TRBJ1-4,CAWSPNHRGGKLFF,TGTGCCTGGAGCCCAAATCACAGGGGGGGAAAACTGTTTTTT
NA,TRBV1,NA,TRBJ2-7,CTSSLGGTRSEQYF,TGCACCAGCAGCCTAGGAGGGACTAGAAGCGAGCAGTACTTC
TRBD1,TRBV6-4,NA,TRBJ1-5,CASSLTGRSNQPQHF,TGTGCCAGCAGCTTGACAGGGAGAAGCAATCAGCCCCAGCATTTT
TRBD1,TRBV6-5,NA,TRBJ1-1,CASMGDSMNTEAFF,TGTGCCAGCATGGGGGACAGTATGAACACTGAAGCTTTCTTT
NA,TRBV15,once,TRBJ2-7,CATSRGGLGYEQYF,TGTGCCACCAGCAGAGGGGGGCTTGGCTACGAGCAGTACTTC